This TCR beta chain was obtained from a study of T-cell reconstitution after alpha-beta-depleted transplantation in children. The sample holds a few counts of this clonotype. Antigen: not known. This CDR3 is 18 amino acids long. The germline gives CDR1 MNHNS, CDR2 SASEGT. Trimming removed 6 bases from V and 0 bases from J, with 20 bases in between. The library targeted TCRbeta and was prepared with unique molecular identifiers. MiXCR, applied by TCRdb to the PCR reads, yields one record per CDR3 protein. The profile covers about 980,000 distinct CDR3 sequences, with roughly 29% appearing a single time and roughly 30% taken by the ten largest. Study observations and caveats: There were reportedly several hundred expanded graft clones from which alpha-beta T cells came about two months after transplant.

This TCR was recovered from a boy under two years old who had a stem cell transplant for SCID, so the T cells may come from the graft donor. The rearrangement joins TRBV6-1 to TRBJ2-2; tentative D call: TRBD1 (8 bases). The sample was PBMCs, mostly from graft donor cells, taken 360 days after TCRalphabeta/CD19-depleted stem cell transplant. The CDR3 here is CASSRRQGRGANTGELFF. In DNA form, the CDR3 reads TGTGCCAGCAGCCGTCGACAGGGGAGGGGTGCGAACACCGGGGAGCTGTTTTTT.